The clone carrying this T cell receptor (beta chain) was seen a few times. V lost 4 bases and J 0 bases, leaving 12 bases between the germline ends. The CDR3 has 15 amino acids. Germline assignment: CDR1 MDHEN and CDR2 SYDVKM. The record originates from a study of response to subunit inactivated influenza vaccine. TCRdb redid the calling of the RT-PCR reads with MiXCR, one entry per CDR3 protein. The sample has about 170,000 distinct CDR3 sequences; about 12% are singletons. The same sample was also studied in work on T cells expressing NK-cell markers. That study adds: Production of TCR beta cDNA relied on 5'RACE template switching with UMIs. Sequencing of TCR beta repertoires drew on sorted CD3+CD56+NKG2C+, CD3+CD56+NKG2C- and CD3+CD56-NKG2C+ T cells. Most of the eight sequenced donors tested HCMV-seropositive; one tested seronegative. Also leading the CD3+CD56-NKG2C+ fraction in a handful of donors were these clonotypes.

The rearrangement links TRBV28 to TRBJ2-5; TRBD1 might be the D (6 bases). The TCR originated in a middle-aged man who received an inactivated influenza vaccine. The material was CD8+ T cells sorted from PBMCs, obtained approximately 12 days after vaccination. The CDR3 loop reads CASSSDSLHQETQYF. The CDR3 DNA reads TGTGCCAGCAGTTCGGACAGCTTACACCAAGAGACCCAGTACTTC.